One T cell receptor beta chain is described in this entry. This receptor's antigen is unknown. Base qualities are not provided; no much larger clone lies one nucleotide away. According to the germline V gene, CDR1 reads KGHSH and CDR2 reads LQKENI. Including the terminal cysteine and phenylalanine, the CDR3 comprises 14 residues. Only the CDR3 DNA stays, 42 bases, in frame from base 1. Deletion took 0 bases off V and 0 bases off J, with a span of 5 bases between the germline ends. These data come from a study of OX40 agonist ivuxolimab in advanced cancers. As for the study more broadly: Ivuxolimab, which targeted the costimulatory receptor OX40 (CD134), was an agonistic, fully human IgG2 monoclonal antibody. Intravenous ivuxolimab was administered to patients every 2 weeks at six dose levels: 0.01, 0.1, 0.3, 1.5, 3 and 10 mg/kg. A male proportion of 75% to 85% and a mean age of approximately 55 years, ranging from roughly 23 to 90, were recorded for the dose-escalation cohort. The purpose of peripheral TCRbeta sequencing was to test whether ivuxolimab changed TCR sequence diversity and led to clonal T-cell expansion. Of the roughly 54 patients in dose escalation, about 20 had hepatocellular carcinoma, about 15 had melanoma, 9 had renal cell carcinoma and 9 had head and neck cancer. The monotherapy dose-escalation portion (N of about 52 patients) of the phase I ivuxolimab trial is reported in the paper. Patients were allowed to have had prior anti-PD-1, anti-PD-L1 or anti-CTLA-4 therapy, and approximately 40% of the dose-escalation patients had been treated with checkpoint inhibitors. Three dose-escalation patients achieved partial responses, one with hepatocellular carcinoma and two with cutaneous melanoma.

The trial excluded patients who had a history of autoimmune disease or who were on systemic immunosuppression. Peripheral blood for TCR sequencing was collected from all dose cohorts at baseline, on cycle 4 day 1, and on cycle 7 day 1. The samples were drawn from a first-in-human, open-label, multicenter phase I dose-escalation trial of ivuxolimab. Adults with locally advanced or metastatic head and neck squamous cell, hepatocellular, melanoma or renal cell carcinoma were enrolled in the trial. Before TCR sequencing, CD4+ and CD8+ T cells were separately sorted from peripheral blood. To sequence the TCRbeta CDR3 region, genomic DNA was isolated from the sorted cells. TCRbeta CDR3 regions were sequenced using the immunoSEQ Assay. TCRdb carries this immuneACCESS record with in-frame sequences only. Its versions omit some clonotypes, under half of them owing to an unresolved V gene in the studies checked, with the rest unexplained. Recorded for this sample are just over 50,000 clones; over 75% of them occurred a single time. Around 2% of the sample is held by the ten biggest clonotypes.

Results the study describes overall, beyond this receptor: Which antigens the clonally expanded peripheral T cells were specific for was not determined. In the 0.1-3.0 mg/kg groups, partial responders had among the lowest normalized peripheral clonal expansion, particularly in CD8+ T cells. At doses of 0.1 to 3.0 mg/kg, clonal expansion of both CD4+ and CD8+ T cells in blood was seen between baseline and week 6. After ivuxolimab, more expanded clones were found on average in CD8+ T cells than in CD4+ T cells. Low levels of normalized T-cell clonal expansion were also seen in some patients who did not respond.

The source is an adult with an advanced solid tumor such as melanoma, head and neck, liver or kidney cancer. This material consisted of CD4+ or CD8+ T cells sorted from blood, taken in a trial of the OX40 agonist ivuxolimab. The chain employs TRBV18 and TRBJ1-2; the D segment cannot be called with confidence. The CDR3 protein sequence reads: CASSPPLSNYGYTF. In nucleotides, the sequence is TGTGCCAGCTCACCACCGCTCTCTAACTATGGCTACACCTTC.